One sample yielded the 12 T cell receptor beta chains listed below, sequenced in a study of beta chain features in type 1 diabetes. The isolated RNA, all of it, was reverse transcribed, so expressed TCRB transcripts were what got sequenced. The repertoire was sequenced with immunoSEQ multiplex PCR; TCRdb's copy has only in-frame clones and lacks some. Among around 310,000 clones listed, roughly 12% were seen once. Their target antigens are unknown. General study results and limits: People with Type 1 diabetes carried modestly yet significantly shorter TCRB CDR3s in all four CD4+ subsets.

Sequenced: naive CD4+ T cells from blood. The receptors come from a young woman with type 1 diabetes.

The V gene is TRBV5-4, the J gene TRBJ2-7, with 10 bases aligning to TRBD2. The CDR3 consists of 14 residues. From germline, CDR1 is SGHNT and CDR2 YYREEE (reference sequence). V dropped 5 bases and J dropped 4; count of bases not matched to a gene: 6. The chain's CDR3 is CASRRLAGPYEQYF. The CDR3 DNA follows: TGTGCCAGCAGACGACTAGCGGGCCCGTACGAGCAGTACTTC.

V gene TRBV5-1 combines with J gene TRBJ2-1; 7 nucleotides match TRBD1. V lost 2 bases, J lost 2 bases, and 4 bases stayed unmatched. The CDR3 sequence is 15 residues long. The V gene's germline CDR1 is SGHRS and CDR2 YFSETQ. CDR3 amino acids: CASSLPGQTYNEQFF. The DNA of the CDR3 is TGCGCCAGCAGCTTACCGGGACAGACCTACAATGAGCAGTTCTTC.

This chain links TRBV9 with TRBJ2-3, with 7 bases that match TRBD2. Trimming cost V 3 bases and J 0 bases; bases outside gene matches: 4. The germline gives CDR1 SGDLS, CDR2 YYNGEE. The CDR3 loop spans 15 amino acids. CDR3 sequence: CASSGAGTSTDTQYF. The CDR3 bases are TGTGCCAGCAGCGGAGCGGGGACTAGCACAGATACGCAGTATTTT.

The table lists this clone with a few counts. The J gene is TRBJ2-7, the V gene TRBV4-2; possibly TRBD2 for D (6 bases). The CDR3 has 17 residues. Trimming took off 0 bases at V and 5 bases at J, with 20 bases between the two ends. The germline V gene has CDR1 LGHNA and CDR2 YNFKEQ. The CDR3 DNA sequence: TGTGCCAGCAGCCAAGATGGGTCAAGGGGAGGTATTGACGAGCAGTACTTC. Translating gives CASSQDGSRGGIDEQYF.

This clone was observed a few times. The gene calls are TRBV27 and TRBJ1-1; 7 bases fit TRBD1. Germline V gene data show CDR1 as MNHEY and CDR2 as SMNVEV (reference sequence). The CDR3 extends over 12 amino acids. V was pared by 2 bases and J by 6 bases, with 0 bases of the junction left unmatched. The chain's CDR3 is CASSLQGAEAFF. DNA of the CDR3: TGTGCCAGCAGTTTACAGGGGGCTGAAGCTTTCTTT.

The chain recombines TRBV30 with TRBJ2-2; tentatively, D is TRBD2 (6 bases). CDR1 is GTSNPN and CDR2 is SVGIG in the germline V gene (reference sequence). V was cut by 3 bases and J by 7 bases, with 12 bases left in between. This CDR3 comprises 13 residues. CDR3 sequence: CAWSDAGHGELFF. In DNA, the CDR3 is TGTGCCTGGAGCGACGCGGGGCACGGGGAGCTGTTTTTT.

This clone has only a few counts. The junction differs from germline at one of its ends, possibly a read error. The V call is TRBV18, the J call TRBJ2-7; D is possibly TRBD1 (6 bases). The CDR3 sequence is 16 residues long. The germline CDR1 and CDR2 sequences are KGHSH and LQKENI. CDR3 sequence reads: CASSLSGGTSAYGQYF. CDR3 DNA: TGTGCCAGCTCCCTTTCCGGTGGGACATCAGCCTACGGGCAGTACTTC.

This clone was observed a few times. The gene calls are TRBV4-1 and TRBJ2-5, with 15 bases matching TRBD2. After removal of 4 bases from V and 5 bases from J, the junction contained 11 bases not matched to a gene. Per the germline V gene, CDR1 is MGHRA and CDR2 is YSYEKL. This CDR3 comprises 18 residues. The CDR3, as DNA: TGCGCCAGCAGCCCCGGACGGACTAGCGGGAGGGCCGATGAGACCCAGTACTTC. Translating it yields CASSPGRTSGRADETQYF.

The chain is built from TRBV9 and TRBJ2-4; maybe TRBD2 (6 bases). V shed 3 bases and J shed 7 bases, with 20 bases lying between them. CDR3 length: 16 amino acids. Germline V lookup: CDR1 SGDLS, CDR2 YYNGEE. The CDR3 spells CASSALGGGTGNIQYF. The CDR3 nucleotides are TGTGCCAGCAGCGCTCTAGGTGGGGGGACCGGGAACATTCAGTACTTC.

This clone has only a few counts. V and J are TRBV7-2 and TRBJ1-5; no clear D. Germline values: CDR1 SGHTA, CDR2 FQGNSA. With 5 bases removed from V and 9 bases from J, the gap between germline ends came to 14 bases. CDR3 size: 13 residues. CDR3 residues: CASSPLVLSPQHF. In nucleotides, the CDR3 is TGTGCCAGCAGCCCACTTGTCCTCTCGCCCCAGCATTTT.

V gene TRBV5-1 combines with J gene TRBJ1-4, with D possibly being TRBD1 (6 bases). The germline V gene has CDR1 SGHRS and CDR2 YFSETQ. The length of the CDR3 is 14 residues. V was pared by 6 bases and J by 6 bases, with 15 bases between. The CDR3 spells CASTTGTPDEKLFF. The CDR3 DNA sequence: TGCGCCAGCACCACCGGGACACCCGATGAAAAACTGTTTTTT.

This chain links TRBV4-1 with TRBJ2-7; 7 bases align to TRBD1. Trimming took 4 bases from V and 3 from J; bases not matched to a gene: 12. The length of the CDR3 is 16 residues. Germline V gene sequence: CDR1 MGHRA, CDR2 YSYEKL. Here the CDR3 DNA reads TGCGCCAGCAGCCCGCCACTGGGGACAGTCCTCTACGAGCAGTACTTC. Amino acids: CASSPPLGTVLYEQYF.